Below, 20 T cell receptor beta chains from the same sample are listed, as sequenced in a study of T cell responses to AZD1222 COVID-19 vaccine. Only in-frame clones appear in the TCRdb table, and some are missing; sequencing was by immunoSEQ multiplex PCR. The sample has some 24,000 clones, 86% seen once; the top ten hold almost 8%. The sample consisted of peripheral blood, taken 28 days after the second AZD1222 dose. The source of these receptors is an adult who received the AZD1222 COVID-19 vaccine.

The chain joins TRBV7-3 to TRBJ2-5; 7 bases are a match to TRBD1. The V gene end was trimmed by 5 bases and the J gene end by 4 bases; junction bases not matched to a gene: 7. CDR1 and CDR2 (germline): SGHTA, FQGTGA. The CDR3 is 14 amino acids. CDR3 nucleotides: TGTGCCAGCAGCCGGACAGGAGTCGGAGAGACCCAGTACTTC. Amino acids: CASSRTGVGETQYF.

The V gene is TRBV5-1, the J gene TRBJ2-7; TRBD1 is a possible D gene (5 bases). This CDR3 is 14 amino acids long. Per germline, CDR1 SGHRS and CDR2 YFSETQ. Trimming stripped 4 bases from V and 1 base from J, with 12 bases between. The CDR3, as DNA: TGCGCCAGCAGCGTGATGACAGATTCCTACGAGCAGTACTTC. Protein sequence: CASSVMTDSYEQYF.

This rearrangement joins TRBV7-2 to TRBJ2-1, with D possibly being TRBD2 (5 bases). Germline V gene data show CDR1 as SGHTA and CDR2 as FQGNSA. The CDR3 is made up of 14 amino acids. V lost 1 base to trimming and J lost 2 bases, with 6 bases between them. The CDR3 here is CASSLDGAYNEQFF. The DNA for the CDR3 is TGTGCCAGCAGCTTAGACGGGGCCTACAATGAGCAGTTCTTC.

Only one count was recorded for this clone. DNA for the CDR3: TGTGCCAGCAGCCAAGATCCGAGCGGGACCCGCACAGATACGCAGTATTTT. This sequence encodes CASSQDPSGTRTDTQYF. This sequence joins TRBV4-2 and TRBJ2-3; 7 nucleotides agree with TRBD2. The V gene's germline CDR1 is LGHNA and CDR2 YNFKEQ. The CDR3 contains 17 residues. Trimming cost V 0 bases and J 1 base; bases outside gene matches: 7.

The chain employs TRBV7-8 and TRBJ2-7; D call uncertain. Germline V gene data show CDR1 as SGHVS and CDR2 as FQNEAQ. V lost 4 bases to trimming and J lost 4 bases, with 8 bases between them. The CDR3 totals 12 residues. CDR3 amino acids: CASSYARYEQYF. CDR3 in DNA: TGTGCCAGCAGCTACGCGAGATACGAGCAGTACTTC.

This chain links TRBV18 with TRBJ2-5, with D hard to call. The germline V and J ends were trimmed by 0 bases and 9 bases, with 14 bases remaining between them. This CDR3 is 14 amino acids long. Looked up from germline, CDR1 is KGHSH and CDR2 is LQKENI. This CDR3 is CASSPPNPSSAQYF. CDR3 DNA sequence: TGTGCCAGCTCACCACCGAACCCTTCGAGCGCCCAGTACTTC. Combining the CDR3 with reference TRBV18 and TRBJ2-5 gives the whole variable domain NAGVMQNPRHLVRRRGQEARLRCSPMKGHSHVYWYRQLPEEGLKFMVYLQKENIIDESGMPKERFSAEFPKEGPSILRIQQVVRGDSAAYFCASSPPNPSSAQYFGPGTRLLVL.

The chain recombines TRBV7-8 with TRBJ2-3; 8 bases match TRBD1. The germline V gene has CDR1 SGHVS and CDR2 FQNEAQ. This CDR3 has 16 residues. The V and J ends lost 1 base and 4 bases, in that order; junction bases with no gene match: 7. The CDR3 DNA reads TGTGCCAGCAGCTTAGAGACGCAGGGGGCCGCAGATACGCAGTATTTT. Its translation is CASSLETQGAADTQYF. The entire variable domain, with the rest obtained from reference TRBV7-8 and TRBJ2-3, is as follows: GAGVSQSPRYKVAKRGQDVALRCDPISGHVSLFWYQQALGQGPEFLTYFQNEAQLDKSGLPSDRFFAERPEGSVSTLKIQRTQQEDSAVYLCASSLETQGAADTQYFGPGTRLTVL.

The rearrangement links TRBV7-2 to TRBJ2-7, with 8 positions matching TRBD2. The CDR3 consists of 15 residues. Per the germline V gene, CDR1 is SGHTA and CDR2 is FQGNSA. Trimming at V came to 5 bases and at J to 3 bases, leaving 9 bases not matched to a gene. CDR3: CASSPAPGLVYEQYF. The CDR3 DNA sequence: TGTGCCAGCAGCCCCGCCCCGGGACTAGTCTACGAGCAGTACTTC.

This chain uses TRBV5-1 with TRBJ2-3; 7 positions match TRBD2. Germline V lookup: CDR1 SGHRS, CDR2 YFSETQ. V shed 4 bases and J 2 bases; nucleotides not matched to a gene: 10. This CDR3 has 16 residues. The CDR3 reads CASSVRPGLNTDTQYF. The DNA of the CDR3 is TGCGCCAGCAGCGTAAGGCCGGGACTAAACACAGATACGCAGTATTTT.

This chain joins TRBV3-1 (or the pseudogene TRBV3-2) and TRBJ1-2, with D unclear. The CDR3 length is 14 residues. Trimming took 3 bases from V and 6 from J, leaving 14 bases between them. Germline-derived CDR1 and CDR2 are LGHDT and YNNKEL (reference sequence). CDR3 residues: CASSQDTKIHGYTF. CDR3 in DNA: TGTGCCAGCAGCCAGGATACAAAGATCCATGGCTACACCTTC.

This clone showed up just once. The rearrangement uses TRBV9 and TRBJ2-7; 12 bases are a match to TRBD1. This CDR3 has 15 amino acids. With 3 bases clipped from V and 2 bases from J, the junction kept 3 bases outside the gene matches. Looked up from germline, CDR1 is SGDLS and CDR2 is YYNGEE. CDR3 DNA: TGTGCCAGCAGCGCCCGGGACAGGGGGCCCTACGAGCAGTACTTC. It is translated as CASSARDRGPYEQYF.

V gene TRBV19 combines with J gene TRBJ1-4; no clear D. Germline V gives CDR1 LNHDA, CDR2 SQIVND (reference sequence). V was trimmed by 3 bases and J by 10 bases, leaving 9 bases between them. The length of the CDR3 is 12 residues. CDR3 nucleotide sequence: TGTGCCAGTAGTATGATCCTCCGAAAACTGTTTTTT. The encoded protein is CASSMILRKLFF.

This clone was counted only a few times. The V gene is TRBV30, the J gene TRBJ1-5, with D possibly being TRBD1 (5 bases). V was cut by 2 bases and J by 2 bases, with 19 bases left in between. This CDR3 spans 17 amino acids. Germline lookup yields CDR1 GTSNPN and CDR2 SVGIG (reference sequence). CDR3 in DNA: TGTGCCTGGAGTTACGCTCGTGCAGGGAAGGGCAATCAGCCCCAGCATTTT. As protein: CAWSYARAGKGNQPQHF. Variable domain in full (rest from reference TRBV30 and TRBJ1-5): SQTIHQWPATLVQPVGSPLSLECTVEGTSNPNLYWYRQAAGRGLQLLFYSVGIGQISSEVPQNLSASRPQDRQFILSSKKLLLSDSGFYLCAWSYARAGKGNQPQHFGDGTRLSIL.

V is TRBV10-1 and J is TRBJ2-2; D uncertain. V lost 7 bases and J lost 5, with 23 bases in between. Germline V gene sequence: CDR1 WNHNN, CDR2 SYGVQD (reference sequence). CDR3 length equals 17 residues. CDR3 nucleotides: TGCGCCAGCAATGATAGTAAGGGATGGAAACTGACCGGGGAGCTGTTTTTT. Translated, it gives CASNDSKGWKLTGELFF.

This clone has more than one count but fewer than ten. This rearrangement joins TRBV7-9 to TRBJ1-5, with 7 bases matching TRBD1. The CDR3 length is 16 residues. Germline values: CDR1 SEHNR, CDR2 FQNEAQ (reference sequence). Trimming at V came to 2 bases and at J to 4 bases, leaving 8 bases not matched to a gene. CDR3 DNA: TGTGCCAGCAGCTTAAACACAGGGGTAGGGAATCAGCCCCAGCATTTT. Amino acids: CASSLNTGVGNQPQHF.

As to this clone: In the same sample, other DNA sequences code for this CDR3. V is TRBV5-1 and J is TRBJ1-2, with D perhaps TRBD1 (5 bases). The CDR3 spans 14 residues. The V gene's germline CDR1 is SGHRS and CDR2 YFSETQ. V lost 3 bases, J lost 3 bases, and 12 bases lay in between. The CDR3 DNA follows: TGCGCCAGCAGCTGGGGGGGTCAAGACTATGGCTACACCTTC. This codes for CASSWGGQDYGYTF.

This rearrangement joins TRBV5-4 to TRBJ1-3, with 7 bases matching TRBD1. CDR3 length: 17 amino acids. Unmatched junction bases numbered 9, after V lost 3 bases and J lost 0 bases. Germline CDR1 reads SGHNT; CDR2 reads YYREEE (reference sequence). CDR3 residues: CASSSGTEPISGNTIYF. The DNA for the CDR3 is TGTGCCAGCAGCTCCGGGACAGAGCCTATCTCTGGAAACACCATATATTTT.

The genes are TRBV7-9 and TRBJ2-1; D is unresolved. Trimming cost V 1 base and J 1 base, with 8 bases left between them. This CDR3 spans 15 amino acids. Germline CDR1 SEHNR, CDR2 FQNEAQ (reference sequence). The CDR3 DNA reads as TGTGCCAGCAGCTTAGATGGTTTGTCCTACAATGAGCAGTTCTTC. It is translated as CASSLDGLSYNEQFF.

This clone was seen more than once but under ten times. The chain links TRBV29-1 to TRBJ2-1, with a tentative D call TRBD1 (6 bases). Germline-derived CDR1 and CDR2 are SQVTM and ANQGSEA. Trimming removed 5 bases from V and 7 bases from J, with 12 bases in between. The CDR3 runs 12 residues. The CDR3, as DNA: TGCAGCGTTTGGAACACAGGGAATGAGCAGTTCTTC. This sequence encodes CSVWNTGNEQFF.

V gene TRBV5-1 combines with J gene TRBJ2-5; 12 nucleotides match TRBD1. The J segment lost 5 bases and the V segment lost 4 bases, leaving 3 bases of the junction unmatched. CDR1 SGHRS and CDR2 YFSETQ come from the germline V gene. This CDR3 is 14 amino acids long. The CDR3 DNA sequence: TGCGCCAGCAGCCCGGGACAGGGGGCCGAGACCCAGTACTTC. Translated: CASSPGQGAETQYF.